Shown below are 28 T cell receptor beta chains from a single sample sequenced in a study of shared clonotypes between healthy human individuals. The assay was immunoSEQ multiplex PCR, and TCRdb's table has in-frame clones only and misses some. The sample comprises about 990,000 clones, 75% to 85% of which are singletons, and 0.55% to 0.7% rests with the top ten. Input material: memory CD4+ T cells from PBMCs. Subset given: CD45RA-negative fraction. These receptors all stem from a young man in good health. Some clones in this sample may be carry-over from other donors' samples.

V is TRBV4-2 and J is TRBJ1-1; TRBD1 matches at 10 bases. The CDR3 contains 14 residues. The J segment lost 5 bases and the V segment lost 3 bases, leaving 3 bases of the junction unmatched. CDR1 and CDR2 (germline): LGHNA, YNFKEQ. The CDR3 is CASSQDRGSTEAFF. Written as DNA, the CDR3 is TGTGCCAGCAGCCAGGACAGGGGGAGTACTGAAGCTTTCTTT.

The V call is TRBV7-9, the J call TRBJ2-1; TRBD2 matches 12 bases. The germline V gene has CDR1 SEHNR and CDR2 FQNEAQ (reference sequence). V trimming: 5 bases; J trimming: 5 bases; junction bases outside the gene matches: 4. CDR3 length: 15 residues. Here the CDR3 DNA reads TGTGCCAGCAGCCCCCGACTAGCGGGGGACAATGAGCAGTTCTTC. It yields the protein CASSPRLAGDNEQFF.

The V and J genes are TRBV7-2 and TRBJ2-1, with 10 bases identical to TRBD2. This CDR3 spans 15 amino acids. The ends lost 5 bases at V and 5 bases at J; junction bases unmatched: 6. Germline values: CDR1 SGHTA, CDR2 FQGNSA. DNA for the CDR3: TGTGCCAGCAGCAGATCCGGGACTAGCGACAATGAGCAGTTCTTC. This encodes CASSRSGTSDNEQFF.

The chain links TRBV25-1 to TRBJ1-1; possible D gene TRBD1, 6 bases. The CDR3 is made up of 14 amino acids. The germline CDR1 and CDR2 sequences are MGHDK and SYGVNS. V was clipped by 4 bases and J by 4 bases, with 13 bases between them. The CDR3 DNA reads TGTGCCAGCAGTGGTCAAGCAGGGGCCACTGAAGCTTTCTTT. Translated: CASSGQAGATEAFF.

The chain carries TRBV5-6 and TRBJ2-7; tentatively, D is TRBD1 or TRBD2 (6 bases each). The CDR3 extends over 16 amino acids. Trimming pared 4 bases from V and 2 bases from J, leaving 19 bases between. CDR1 is SGHDT and CDR2 is YYEEEE in the germline V gene. CDR3 sequence reads: CASSRSWWGAPYEQYF. Here the CDR3 DNA reads TGTGCCAGCAGCCGCTCGTGGTGGGGGGCGCCCTACGAGCAGTACTTC.

V and J are TRBV28 and TRBJ2-3; 7 nucleotides align to TRBD2. V trimming: 3 bases; J trimming: 0 bases; junction bases outside the gene matches: 12. The CDR3 is 18 residues long. Germline-derived CDR1 and CDR2 are MDHEN and SYDVKM. In nucleotides, the CDR3 is TGTGCCAGCAGTTTCGCGGGACTACCAGTAATGAGCACAGATACGCAGTATTTT. As protein: CASSFAGLPVMSTDTQYF.

To note about this clone: This could be a read error, since a much larger clone is one nucleotide away. Other DNA sequences of this sample code for an identical CDR3. Here the CDR3 reads CASSLDTDTQYF. The DNA for the CDR3 is TGTGCCAGCAGCCTTGACACAGATACGCAGTATTTT. The rearrangement uses TRBV7-2 and TRBJ2-3; D gene unclear. Germline V gene sequence: CDR1 SGHTA, CDR2 FQGNSA. V lost 5 bases, J lost 2 bases, and 5 bases lay in between. The CDR3 spans 12 residues.

This sequence joins TRBV2 and TRBJ1-5; TRBD1 might be the D (5 bases). The V end was cut by 8 bases, the J end by 0 bases, with 14 bases between. Germline values: CDR1 SNHLY, CDR2 FYNNEI. The CDR3 has 15 amino acids. The DNA for the CDR3 is TGTGCCAGCCGGCTCTCGACAGTTAGCAATCAGCCCCAGCATTTT. It translates to CASRLSTVSNQPQHF.

The J gene is TRBJ2-3, the V gene TRBV6-1; D is perhaps TRBD2 (6 bases). In germline, CDR1 is MNHNS, CDR2 SASEGT. With 3 bases removed from V and 2 bases from J, the gap between germline ends came to 9 bases. The CDR3 contains 14 residues. DNA for the CDR3: TGTGCCAGCAGTGATGGCGGGAACACAGATACGCAGTATTTT. Translation: CASSDGGNTDTQYF.

The V gene is TRBV30, the J gene TRBJ2-1, with TRBD2 matching 7 bases. Germline V gene lookup returns CDR1 GTSNPN and CDR2 SVGIG (reference sequence). This CDR3 is 12 amino acids long. J was trimmed by 8 bases and V by 3 bases; bases with no gene match: 4. The CDR3 region is CAWSLTSDEQFF. Written as DNA, the CDR3 is TGTGCCTGGAGCCTAACTAGCGATGAGCAGTTCTTC.

Comments on this clone: The sample carries other DNA sequences with the same CDR3. The CDR3 sequence: CASSESGSSYNEQFF. DNA of the CDR3: TGTGCCAGCAGTGAGAGTGGGAGCTCCTACAATGAGCAGTTCTTC. The genes are TRBV2 and TRBJ2-1; the D gene is possibly TRBD2 (5 bases). This CDR3 comprises 15 residues. Looked up from germline, CDR1 is SNHLY and CDR2 is FYNNEI. V lost 3 bases to trimming and J lost 0 bases, with 9 bases between them.

This clone came up once. The V call is TRBV7-2, the J call TRBJ2-1, with D unclear. The germline V gene has CDR1 SGHTA and CDR2 FQGNSA. V lost 0 bases and J 2 bases, leaving 11 bases between the germline ends. The CDR3 is 16 residues long. CDR3 nucleotide sequence: TGTGCCAGCAGCTTAGCGGCACACGGTCCCTACAATGAGCAGTTCTTC. It translates to CASSLAAHGPYNEQFF.

The chain is built from TRBV28 and TRBJ1-2, with TRBD1 as a possible D gene (5 bases). The CDR3 loop spans 14 amino acids. The germline V gene encodes CDR1 MDHEN and CDR2 SYDVKM. V was pared by 5 bases and J by 7 bases, with 17 bases between. CDR3 amino acids: CASSREPGLTGYTF. The CDR3 coding sequence is TGTGCCAGCAGTCGGGAACCGGGACTAACTGGCTACACCTTC.

J is TRBJ2-2 and V is TRBV11-3, with D possibly being TRBD1 or TRBD2 (5 bases each). Germline CDR1 is SGHNT and CDR2 is YENEEA. Trimming cost V 0 bases and J 4 bases, with 15 bases left between them. The CDR3 extends over 17 amino acids. This chain's CDR3 is CASSLDPWRGTTGELFF. The DNA of the CDR3 is TGTGCCAGCAGCTTAGATCCCTGGAGAGGGACCACCGGGGAGCTGTTTTTT.

As for this clone: One end of the junction is discordant with germline, which a read error may explain. The V and J genes are TRBV28 and TRBJ2-7, with 9 bases matching TRBD2. CDR3 length: 12 residues. Germline loops: CDR1 MDHEN, CDR2 SYDVKM. As DNA, the CDR3 is TGTGCCAGCAGCCTTCCGGGCCTAGCGGGGCTCTTC. Translated: CASSLPGLAGLF.

The chain couples TRBV28 to TRBJ2-7; D gene uncertain. In germline, CDR1 is MDHEN, CDR2 SYDVKM. V lost 4 bases to trimming and J lost 6 bases, with 13 bases between them. The CDR3 length is 13 residues. CDR3 residues: CASSSLSRPEQYF. The CDR3 coding sequence is TGTGCCAGCAGTTCCCTCTCCCGCCCCGAGCAGTACTTC.

The chain uses TRBV19 and TRBJ2-7; D gene uncertain. Trimming removed 3 bases from V and 3 bases from J, with 9 bases in between. Germline V gene data show CDR1 as LNHDA and CDR2 as SQIVND (reference sequence). The CDR3 totals 13 residues. The CDR3, as DNA: TGTGCCAGTAGTATGGGTACGGTCTACGAGCAGTACTTC. Amino acid sequence: CASSMGTVYEQYF.

The table lists this clone with a count of one. The rearrangement joins TRBV5-1 to TRBJ2-1; D is unclear. This CDR3 spans 14 amino acids. V was shortened by 3 bases and J by 3 bases, with 10 bases between the two germline ends. Germline CDR1 and CDR2: SGHRS and YFSETQ. The CDR3 loop reads CASSWNGVYNEQFF. CDR3 nucleotides: TGCGCCAGCAGCTGGAACGGAGTCTACAATGAGCAGTTCTTC. Looking up the rest from reference TRBV5-1 and TRBJ2-1 gives the full variable domain: KAGVTQTPRYLIKTRGQQVTLSCSPISGHRSVSWYQQTPGQGLQFLFEYFSETQRNKGNFPGRFSGRQFSNSRSEMNVSTLELGDSALYLCASSWNGVYNEQFFGPGTRLTVL.

This clone was seen more than once but under ten times. This chain connects TRBV21-1 to TRBJ1-2. TRBV21-1 is a documented pseudogene. CDR3 size: 13 residues. The CDR3 loop is CASSKVGNYGYTF. The CDR3 DNA follows: TGTGCCAGCAGCAAAGTAGGGAACTATGGCTACACCTTC.

With regard to this clone: Compared with germline, one end of the junction differs, possibly owing to a read error. The rearrangement uses TRBV5-1 and TRBJ1-5; D remains unclear. The CDR3 extends over 13 amino acids. In germline, CDR1 is SGHRS, CDR2 YFSETQ. The CDR3 sequence: CASSLGSDQPQHF. CDR3 sequence (DNA): TGCGCCAGCAGCTTGGGTAGCGATCAGCCCCAGCATTTT.

The chain uses TRBV5-5 and TRBJ1-5; the D is unclear. Germline assignment: CDR1 SGHKS and CDR2 YYEKEE (reference sequence). The ends were cut back, 0 bases at V and 10 bases at J, with 17 bases in the middle. This CDR3 has 15 amino acids. The chain's CDR3 is CASSLGGPTGLPQHF. CDR3 bases: TGTGCCAGCAGCTTGGGAGGACCTACGGGGTTACCCCAGCATTTT.

The V gene is TRBV18, the J gene TRBJ2-3, with D possibly being TRBD2 (7 bases). Trimming cost V 4 bases and J 2 bases, with 10 bases left between them. In germline, CDR1 is KGHSH, CDR2 LQKENI. There are 14 residues in the CDR3. In nucleotides, the CDR3 is TGTGCCAGCTCACAGGGGGGGCCCACAGATACGCAGTATTTT. This translates into CASSQGGPTDTQYF.

This clone was counted many times. The chain has TRBV10-3 and TRBJ1-1; 10 nucleotides line up with TRBD1. Germline assignment: CDR1 ENHRY and CDR2 SYGVKD. The CDR3 runs to 14 residues. The V segment lost 10 bases and the J segment 3 bases; nucleotides outside the gene matches: 8. CDR3 DNA sequence: TGTGCCACAGCCAGGGACAGGGGAGACACTGAAGCTTTCTTT. Translation: CATARDRGDTEAFF.

The chain combines TRBV7-8 with TRBJ2-3; D is perhaps TRBD2 (6 bases). Germline loops: CDR1 SGHVS, CDR2 FQNEAQ. CDR3 length: 14 amino acids. V lost 6 bases, J lost 6 bases, and 16 bases lay in between. The DNA of the CDR3 is TGTGCCAGCAGACCAGGGAGGACGGTGGATACGCAGTATTTT. Translated: CASRPGRTVDTQYF.

Many counts were recorded for this clone. The chain carries TRBV25-1 and TRBJ2-7, with 7 bases that match TRBD1. The germline V gene encodes CDR1 MGHDK and CDR2 SYGVNS. The CDR3 loop spans 12 amino acids. Germline trimming cut 7 bases from V and 4 bases from J; bases unmatched to any gene: 4. This CDR3 reads CASTRTGYEQYF. The CDR3 DNA follows: TGTGCCAGCACACGGACAGGATACGAGCAGTACTTC.

The V and J genes are TRBV11-3 and TRBJ2-7; D unresolved. V was shortened by 3 bases and J by 2 bases, with 11 bases between the two germline ends. The germline CDR1 and CDR2 sequences are SGHNT and YENEEA. The CDR3 is 14 amino acids. The DNA for the CDR3 is TGTGCCAGCAGCTTGACCTTCCCTACCTACGAGCAGTACTTC. This codes for CASSLTFPTYEQYF.

V usage is TRBV20-1 and J usage is TRBJ2-7; D not certain. The CDR3 is 11 amino acids. The germline V and J ends were trimmed by 6 bases and 5 bases, with 11 bases remaining between them. Germline V gene sequence: CDR1 DFQATT, CDR2 SNEGSKA (reference sequence). The CDR3 DNA sequence: TGCAGTGCCCCCGGAAACGACGAGCAGTACTTC. Protein sequence: CSAPGNDEQYF.

The count of this clone is one. The chain joins TRBV6-7 to TRBJ2-5, with 13 bases fitting TRBD2. TRBV6-7 is known as an ORF, though its function is uncertain. The CDR3 contains 18 residues. Unmatched junction bases numbered 11, after V lost 2 bases and J lost 5 bases. CDR3 sequence: CASSYPFSGLAGSETQYF. Written as DNA, the CDR3 is TGTGCCAGCAGTTACCCTTTCTCGGGACTAGCGGGATCGGAGACCCAGTACTTC.